The rows below give T cell receptor beta chains drawn from one sample of a study of T cell responses to AZD1222 COVID-19 vaccine. Only in-frame clones appear in the TCRdb table, and some are missing; sequencing was by immunoSEQ multiplex PCR. The sample yields about 110,000 clones, around nine tenths seen once. This material consisted of peripheral blood, taken on day 0 of AZD1222 vaccination. The source of these receptors is an adult in good health. Both conserved end residues are trimmed from each CDR3. The D gene is left open where the match is weak. Not every row has a clone size; where given, it reads once, few, many or a size class.

j_call	d_call	v_call	clone_size	cdr3_aa
TRBJ2-1	.	TRBV11-2	.	ASSSLASPANEQF
TRBJ2-7	.	TRBV5-6	.	ASSLFGGSSYEQY
TRBJ1-1	.	TRBV11-3	.	ASSFSKNTEAF
TRBJ1-6	.	TRBV9	.	ASSEQGYNSPLH
TRBJ2-5	TRBD1	TRBV5-1	.	ASSSTGWETQY
TRBJ1-3	.	TRBV5-4	.	ASSLDSRGTGNTIY
TRBJ2-7	.	TRBV11-2	once	ASSLEAVSYEQY
TRBJ2-7	TRBD2	TRBV5-4	.	ASSLSTSGGAGSYEQY
TRBJ2-3	TRBD2	TRBV7-2	.	ASSLGPAGGSTDTQY
TRBJ1-2	TRBD1	TRBV6-5	.	ASTTGGWGYT